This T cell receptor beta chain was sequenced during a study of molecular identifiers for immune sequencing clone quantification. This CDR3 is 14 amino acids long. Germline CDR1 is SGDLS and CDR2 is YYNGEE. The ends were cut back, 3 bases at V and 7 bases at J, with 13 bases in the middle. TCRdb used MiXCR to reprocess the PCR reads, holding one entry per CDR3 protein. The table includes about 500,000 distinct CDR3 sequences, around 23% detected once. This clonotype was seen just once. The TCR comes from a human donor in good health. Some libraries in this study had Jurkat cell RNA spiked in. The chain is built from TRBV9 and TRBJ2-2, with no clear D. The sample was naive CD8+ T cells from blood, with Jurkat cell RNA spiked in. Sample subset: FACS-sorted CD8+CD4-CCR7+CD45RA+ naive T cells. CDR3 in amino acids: CASSAPLASGELFF. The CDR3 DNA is TGTGCCAGCAGCGCCCCGTTGGCCAGCGGGGAGCTGTTTTTT.